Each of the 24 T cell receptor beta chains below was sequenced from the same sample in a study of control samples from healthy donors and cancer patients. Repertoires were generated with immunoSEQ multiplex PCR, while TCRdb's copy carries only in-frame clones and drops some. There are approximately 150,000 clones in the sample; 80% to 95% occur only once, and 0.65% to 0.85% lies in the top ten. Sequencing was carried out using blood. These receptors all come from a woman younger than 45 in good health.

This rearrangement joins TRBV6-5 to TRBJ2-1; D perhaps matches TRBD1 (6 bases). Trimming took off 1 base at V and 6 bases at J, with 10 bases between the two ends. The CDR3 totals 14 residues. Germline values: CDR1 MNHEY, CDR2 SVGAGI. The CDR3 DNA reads TGTGCCAGCAGTTACTTGGTAGGGGGCAATGAGCAGTTCTTC. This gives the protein CASSYLVGGNEQFF.

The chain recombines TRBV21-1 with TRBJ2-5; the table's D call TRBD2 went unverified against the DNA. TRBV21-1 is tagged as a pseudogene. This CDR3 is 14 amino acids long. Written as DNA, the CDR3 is TGTGCCAGCAGCAAGGGGGGGATTCAAGAGACCCAGTACTTC. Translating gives CASSKGGIQETQYF.

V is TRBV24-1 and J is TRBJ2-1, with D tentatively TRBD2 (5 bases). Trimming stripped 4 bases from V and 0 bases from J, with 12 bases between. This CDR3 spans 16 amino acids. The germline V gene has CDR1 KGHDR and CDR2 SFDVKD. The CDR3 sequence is CATSDPTGISYNEQFF. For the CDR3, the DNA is TGTGCCACCAGTGACCCCACGGGGATCTCCTACAATGAGCAGTTCTTC.

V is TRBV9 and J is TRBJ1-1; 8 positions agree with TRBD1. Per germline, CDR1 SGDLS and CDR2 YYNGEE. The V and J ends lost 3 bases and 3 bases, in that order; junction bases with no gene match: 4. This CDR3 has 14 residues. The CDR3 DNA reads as TGTGCCAGCAGCGCAGGGGGCGCGGACACTGAAGCTTTCTTT. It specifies CASSAGGADTEAFF.

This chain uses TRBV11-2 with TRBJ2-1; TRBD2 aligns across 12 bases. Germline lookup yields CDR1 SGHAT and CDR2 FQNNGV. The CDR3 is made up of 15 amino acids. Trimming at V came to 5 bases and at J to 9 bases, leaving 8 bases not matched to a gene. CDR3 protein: CASSPGLAGIAEQFF. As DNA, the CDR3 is TGTGCCAGCAGCCCCGGACTAGCGGGAATAGCTGAGCAGTTCTTC.

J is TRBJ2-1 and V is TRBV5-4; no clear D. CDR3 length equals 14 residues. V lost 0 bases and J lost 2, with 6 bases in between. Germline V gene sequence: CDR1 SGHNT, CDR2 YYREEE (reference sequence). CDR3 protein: CASSLDTAYNEQFF. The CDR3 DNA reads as TGTGCCAGCAGCTTGGACACAGCCTACAATGAGCAGTTCTTC. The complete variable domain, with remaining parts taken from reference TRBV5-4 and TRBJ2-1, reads ETGVTQSPTHLIKTRGQQVTLRCSSQSGHNTVSWYQQALGQGPQFIFQYYREEENGRGNFPPRFSGLQFPNYSSELNVNALELDDSALYLCASSLDTAYNEQFFGPGTRLTVL.

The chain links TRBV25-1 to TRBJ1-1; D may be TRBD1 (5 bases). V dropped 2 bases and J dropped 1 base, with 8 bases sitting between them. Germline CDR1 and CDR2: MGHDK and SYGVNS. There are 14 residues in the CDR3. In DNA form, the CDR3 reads TGTGCCAGCAGTGAAATTGGGGGGAACACTGAAGCTTTCTTT. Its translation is CASSEIGGNTEAFF. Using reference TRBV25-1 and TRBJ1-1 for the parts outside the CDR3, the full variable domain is EADIYQTPRYLVIGTGKKITLECSQTMGHDKMYWYQQDPGMELHLIHYSYGVNSTEKGDLSSESTVSRIRTEHFPLTLESARPSHTSQYLCASSEIGGNTEAFFGQGTRLTVV.

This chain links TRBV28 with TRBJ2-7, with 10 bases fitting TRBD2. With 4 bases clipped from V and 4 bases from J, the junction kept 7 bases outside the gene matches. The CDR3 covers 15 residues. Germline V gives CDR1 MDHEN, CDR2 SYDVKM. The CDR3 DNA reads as TGTGCCAGCAGTTACGGCTCTAGCGGGAGTTACGAGCAGTACTTC. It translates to CASSYGSSGSYEQYF. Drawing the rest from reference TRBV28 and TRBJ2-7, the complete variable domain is DVKVTQSSRYLVKRTGEKVFLECVQDMDHENMFWYRQDPGLGLRLIYFSYDVKMKEKGDIPEGYSVSREKKERFSLILESASTNQTSMYLCASSYGSSGSYEQYFGPGTRLTVT.

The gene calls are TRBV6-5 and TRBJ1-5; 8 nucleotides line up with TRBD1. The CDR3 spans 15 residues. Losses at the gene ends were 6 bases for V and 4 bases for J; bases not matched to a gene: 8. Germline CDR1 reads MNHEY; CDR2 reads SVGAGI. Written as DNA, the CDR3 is TGTGCCAGCAGACGGGGACAGGCAGTTAATCAGCCCCAGCATTTT. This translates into CASRRGQAVNQPQHF.

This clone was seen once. Here the CDR3 DNA reads TGTGCCAGCAGCGTAGTGAAGGGACTAGCGGGCGATAGACTTTCCTACGAGCAGTACTTC. This encodes CASSVVKGLAGDRLSYEQYF. The chain has TRBV9 and TRBJ2-7; 12 bases line up with TRBD2. J gave up 1 base and V 0 bases, and 14 bases lay outside the gene matches. Germline V gene data show CDR1 as SGDLS and CDR2 as YYNGEE. This CDR3 is built from 20 residues.

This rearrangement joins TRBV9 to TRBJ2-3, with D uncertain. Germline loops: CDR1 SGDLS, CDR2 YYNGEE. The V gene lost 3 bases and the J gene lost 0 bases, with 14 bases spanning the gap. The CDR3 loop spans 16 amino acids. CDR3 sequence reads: CASSGMKMGSTDTQYF. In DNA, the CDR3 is TGTGCCAGCAGCGGAATGAAAATGGGCAGCACAGATACGCAGTATTTT.

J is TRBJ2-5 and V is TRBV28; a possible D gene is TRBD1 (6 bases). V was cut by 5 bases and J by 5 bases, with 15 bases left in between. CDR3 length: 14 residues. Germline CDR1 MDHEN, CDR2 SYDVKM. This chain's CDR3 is CASSGWGLGETQYF. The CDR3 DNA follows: TGTGCCAGCAGTGGTTGGGGGCTCGGCGAGACCCAGTACTTC.

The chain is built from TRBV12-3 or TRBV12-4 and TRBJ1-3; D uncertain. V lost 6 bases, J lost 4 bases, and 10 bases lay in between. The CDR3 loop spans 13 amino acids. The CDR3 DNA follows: TGTGCCAGCAGCCCCCTTGGGGGAAACACCATATATTTT. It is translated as CASSPLGGNTIYF.

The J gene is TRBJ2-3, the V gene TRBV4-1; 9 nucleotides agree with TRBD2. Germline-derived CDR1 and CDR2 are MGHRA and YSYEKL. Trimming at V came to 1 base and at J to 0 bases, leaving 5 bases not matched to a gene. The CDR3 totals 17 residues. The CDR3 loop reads CASSQVAGGFSTDTQYF. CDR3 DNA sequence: TGCGCCAGCAGCCAAGTTGCGGGAGGGTTCAGCACAGATACGCAGTATTTT.

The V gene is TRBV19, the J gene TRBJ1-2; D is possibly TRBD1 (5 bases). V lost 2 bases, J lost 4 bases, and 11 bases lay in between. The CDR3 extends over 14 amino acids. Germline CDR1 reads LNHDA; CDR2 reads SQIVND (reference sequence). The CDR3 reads CASSIRRETYGYTF. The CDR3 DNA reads TGTGCCAGTAGTATACGCAGGGAGACCTATGGCTACACCTTC.

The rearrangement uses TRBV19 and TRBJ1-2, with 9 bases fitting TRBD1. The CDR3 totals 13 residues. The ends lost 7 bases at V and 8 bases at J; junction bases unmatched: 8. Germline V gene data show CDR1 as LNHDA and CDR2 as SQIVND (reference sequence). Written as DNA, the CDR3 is TGTGCCAGTACCCGGACAGGGGTGGACGGCTACACCTTC. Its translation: CASTRTGVDGYTF.

As DNA, the CDR3 is TGTGCCATCAGCGAGCGGAGCTCCTACAATGAGCAGTTCTTC. This encodes CAISERSSYNEQFF. This rearrangement joins TRBV10-3 to TRBJ2-1, with D possibly matching TRBD2 (5 bases). Trimming stripped 6 bases from V and 0 bases from J, with 9 bases between. CDR1 and CDR2 from the germline V gene are ENHRY and SYGVKD. The CDR3 sequence is 14 residues long.

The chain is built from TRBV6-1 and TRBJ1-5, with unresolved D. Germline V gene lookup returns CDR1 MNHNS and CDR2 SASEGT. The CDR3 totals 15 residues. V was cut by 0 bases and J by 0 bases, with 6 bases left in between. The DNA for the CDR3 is TGTGCCAGCAGTGAAGCGCCCGATAGCAATCAGCCCCAGCATTTT. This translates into CASSEAPDSNQPQHF.

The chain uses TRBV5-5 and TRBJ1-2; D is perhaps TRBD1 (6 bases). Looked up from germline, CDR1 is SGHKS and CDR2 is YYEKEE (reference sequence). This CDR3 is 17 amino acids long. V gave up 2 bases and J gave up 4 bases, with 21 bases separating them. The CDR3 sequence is CASSLQGKFGRTYGYTF. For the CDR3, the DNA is TGTGCCAGCAGCTTACAGGGAAAGTTCGGGAGAACCTATGGCTACACCTTC.

DNA of the CDR3: TGTGCCAGCAGCTTGGACAGGGTCAATGAGCAGTTCTTC. Translated: CASSLDRVNEQFF. V is TRBV7-2 and J is TRBJ2-1, with 8 bases that match TRBD1. The length of the CDR3 is 13 residues. Germline V gives CDR1 SGHTA, CDR2 FQGNSA. V was clipped by 3 bases and J by 6 bases; unmatched bases: 1.

The CDR3 protein is CSVEGIIYGYTF. In DNA, the CDR3 is TGCAGCGTTGAAGGGATCATCTATGGCTACACCTTC. The gene calls are TRBV29-1 and TRBJ1-2; no firm D call. The V and J ends lost 1 base and 4 bases respectively, with 7 bases between them. The CDR3 runs to 12 residues. From germline, CDR1 is SQVTM and CDR2 ANQGSEA.

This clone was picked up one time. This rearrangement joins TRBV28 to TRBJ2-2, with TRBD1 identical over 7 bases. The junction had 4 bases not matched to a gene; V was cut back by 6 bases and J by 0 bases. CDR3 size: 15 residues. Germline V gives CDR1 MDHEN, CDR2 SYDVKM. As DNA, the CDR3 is TGTGCCAGCAGAACGGGACAGACGAACACCGGGGAGCTGTTTTTT. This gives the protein CASRTGQTNTGELFF.

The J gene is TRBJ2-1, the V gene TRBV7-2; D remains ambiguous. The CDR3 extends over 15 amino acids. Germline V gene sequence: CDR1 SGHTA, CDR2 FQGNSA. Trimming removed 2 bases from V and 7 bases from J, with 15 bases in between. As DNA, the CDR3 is TGTGCCAGCAGCTTAATAGGAAGACCCGTGAATGAGCAGTTCTTC. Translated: CASSLIGRPVNEQFF.

The CDR3 DNA is TGCGCCAGCAGCTTGGTGGGGCAGGGTAGGATGAACACTGAAGCTTTCTTT. Translation: CASSLVGQGRMNTEAFF. The chain is built from TRBV5-1 and TRBJ1-1; D perhaps matches TRBD1 (5 bases). CDR1 is SGHRS and CDR2 is YFSETQ in the germline V gene. This CDR3 is 17 amino acids long. V gave up 0 bases and J gave up 0 bases, with 15 bases separating them.